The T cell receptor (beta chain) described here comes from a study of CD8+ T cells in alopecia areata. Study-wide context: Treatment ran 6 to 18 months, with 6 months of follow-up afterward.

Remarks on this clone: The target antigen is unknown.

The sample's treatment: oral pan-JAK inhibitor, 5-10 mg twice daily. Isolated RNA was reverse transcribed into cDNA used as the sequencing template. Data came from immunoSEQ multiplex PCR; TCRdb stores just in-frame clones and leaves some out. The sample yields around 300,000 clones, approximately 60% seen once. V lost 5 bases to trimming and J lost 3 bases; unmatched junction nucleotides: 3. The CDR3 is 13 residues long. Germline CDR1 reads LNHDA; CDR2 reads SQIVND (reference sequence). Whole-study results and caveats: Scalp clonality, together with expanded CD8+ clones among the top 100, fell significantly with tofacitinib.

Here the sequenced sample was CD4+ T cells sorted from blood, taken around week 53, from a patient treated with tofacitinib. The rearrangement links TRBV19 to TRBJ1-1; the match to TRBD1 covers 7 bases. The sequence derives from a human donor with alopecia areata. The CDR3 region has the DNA TGTGCCAGTAGTCACGACAGGGACACTGAAGCTTTCTTT. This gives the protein CASSHDRDTEAFF. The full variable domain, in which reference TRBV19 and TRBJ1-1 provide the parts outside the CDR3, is DGGITQSPKYLFRKEGQNVTLSCEQNLNHDAMYWYRQDPGQGLRLIYYSQIVNDFQKGDIAEGYSVSREKKESFPLTVTSAQKNPTAFYLCASSHDRDTEAFFGQGTRLTVV.